The following is a TCR beta chain sequence with its context. Its cognate antigen is unknown. This sample stems from a study of T cell responses to AZD1222 COVID-19 vaccine. General study results and limits: Every sample of the repertoires postdated the peak T cell response. Reportedly, nearly half of unique spike TCRs recognized epitopes outside B.1.351/B.1.1.7 mutations. Across spike, vaccine-associated CD4 TCRs were found, dominant at 160-218 and 743-854.

This CDR3 contains 14 residues. CDR1 and CDR2 from the germline V gene are LGHDT and YNNKEL (reference sequence). V lost 2 bases, J lost 1 base, and 8 bases lay in between. Libraries were prepared by immunoSEQ multiplex PCR; TCRdb keeps only in-frame clonotypes and omits some of them. The table records some 100,000 clones, about 86% of them present only once. Second-dose schedules of about 4 or about 12 weeks were combined. The sample in question was peripheral blood, obtained 28 days after the second AZD1222 dose. This clonotype was sampled from an adult who received the AZD1222 COVID-19 vaccine. V usage is TRBV3-1 (or the pseudogene TRBV3-2) and J usage is TRBJ1-1; no firm D call. The chain's CDR3 is CASSQIRGNTEAFF. For the CDR3, the DNA is TGTGCCAGCAGCCAAATCAGAGGGAACACTGAAGCTTTCTTT.